Listed below are T cell receptor beta chains from one sample, sequenced in a study of spatial heterogeneity in lung cancer. TCRdb used MiXCR to reprocess the 5' RACE reads, holding one entry per CDR3 protein. The sample holds over 85,000 distinct CDR3 sequences, 19% seen once. The starting material was PBMCs, obtained at follow-up. Receptor source: a male donor with early-stage non-small cell lung cancer. Both conserved end residues are part of each CDR3. Fields, in order: clone size, V gene, J gene, CDR3 length, D gene, CDR3 protein, CDR3 DNA. D genes are given only for firm matches. Clone sizes are given selectively: once, few, many, or a class where the clone is expanded.

few	TRBV14	TRBJ2-3	15	-	CASSRRRGSTDTQYF	TGTGCCAGCAGCCGCCGAAGAGGGAGCACAGATACGCAGTATTTT
few	TRBV19	TRBJ2-7	16	TRBD2	CASSIDPSGSGYEQYF	TGTGCCAGTAGTATAGACCCTAGCGGGAGTGGCTACGAGCAGTACTTC
many	TRBV5-1	TRBJ2-1	11	-	CASSQDIEQFF	TGCGCCAGCAGTCAGGACATTGAGCAGTTCTTC
-	TRBV10-1	TRBJ1-6	13	-	CASSESWNSPLHF	TGCGCCAGCAGTGAAAGTTGGAATTCACCCCTCCACTTT
-	TRBV7-9	TRBJ1-4	16	-	CASSLVPGATNEKLFF	TGTGCCAGCAGCTTAGTACCAGGTGCAACTAATGAAAAACTGTTTTTT
-	TRBV7-9	TRBJ1-4	16	-	CASSFGDERANEKLFF	TGTGCCAGCAGTTTTGGAGACGAAAGGGCTAATGAAAAACTGTTTTTT
-	TRBV21-1	TRBJ1-2	13	-	CASSKVTRGGYTF	TGTGCCAGCAGCAAGGTGACCAGGGGTGGCTACACCTTC
few	TRBV2	TRBJ1-1	14	-	CASRMGTVNTEAFF	TGTGCCAGCAGGATGGGGACGGTGAACACTGAAGCTTTCTTT
-	TRBV4-3	TRBJ1-5	13	-	CASSTKGPRPQHF	TGCGCCAGCAGCACCAAGGGACCGCGGCCCCAGCATTTT
-	TRBV15	TRBJ2-3	14	TRBD1	CATSRGQTTDTQYF	TGTGCCACCAGCAGGGGACAGACCACAGATACGCAGTATTTT